This entry lists 2 T cell receptor beta chains sequenced from one sample in a study of T cells after yellow fever vaccination. TCRdb re-derived calls from the 5' RACE reads in MiXCR, one entry per CDR3 protein. The sample yields hundreds of thousands of distinct CDR3 sequences, roughly 13% seen once. The sample consisted of PBMCs, taken on the day of the yellow fever booster vaccination. The origin of the receptors is a man aged 25 to 40 who received the YFV17D yellow fever vaccine.

This clonotype was recorded a few times. J is TRBJ1-3 and V is TRBV4-1, with TRBD1 matching 8 bases. Trimming took 4 bases from V and 0 from J; bases not matched to a gene: 5. This CDR3 contains 16 residues. Germline V gene lookup returns CDR1 MGHRA and CDR2 YSYEKL. CDR3 loop: CASSRPGQDSGNTIYF. In nucleotides, the CDR3 is TGCGCCAGCAGCCGACCGGGACAGGACTCTGGAAACACCATATATTTT.

The sample holds a few counts of this clonotype. This sequence joins TRBV12-3 or TRBV12-4 and TRBJ2-7; 10 nucleotides align to TRBD2. The CDR3 loop spans 17 amino acids. V shed 6 bases, J shed 6 bases, and the junction held 17 bases outside the gene matches. CDR3 DNA: TGTGCCAGCAGCCCTGCTATTGGGCTAGCGGGAGAATTCGAGCAGTACTTC. This codes for CASSPAIGLAGEFEQYF.